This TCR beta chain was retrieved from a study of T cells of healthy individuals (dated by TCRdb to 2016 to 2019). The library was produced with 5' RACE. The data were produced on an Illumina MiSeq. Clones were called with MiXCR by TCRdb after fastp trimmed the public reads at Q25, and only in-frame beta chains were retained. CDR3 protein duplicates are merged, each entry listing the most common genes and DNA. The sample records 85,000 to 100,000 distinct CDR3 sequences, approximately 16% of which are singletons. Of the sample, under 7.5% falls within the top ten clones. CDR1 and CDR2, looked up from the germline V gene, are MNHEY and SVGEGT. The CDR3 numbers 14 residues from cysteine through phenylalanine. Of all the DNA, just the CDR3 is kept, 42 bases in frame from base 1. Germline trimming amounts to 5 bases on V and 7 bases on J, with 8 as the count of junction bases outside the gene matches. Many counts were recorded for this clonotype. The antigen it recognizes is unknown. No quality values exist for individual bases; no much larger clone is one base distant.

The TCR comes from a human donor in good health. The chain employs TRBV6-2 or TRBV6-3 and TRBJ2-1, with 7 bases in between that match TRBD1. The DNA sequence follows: TGTGCCAGCAGTAAAGCCTCGACAGGGAATGAGCAGTTCTTC. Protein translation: CASSKASTGNEQFF.